The present entry profiles one T cell receptor (beta chain) with its context. The antigen is not known. V lost 4 bases and J lost 1, with 23 bases in between. CDR3 size: 18 residues. Germline values: CDR1 SGHDN, CDR2 FVKESK. The data were obtained in a study of response to subunit inactivated influenza vaccine. In TCRdb, the RT-PCR reads were re-called with MiXCR into one record per CDR3 protein. This sample yields some 480,000 distinct CDR3 sequences, of which approximately 11% are seen a single time; 10% to 15% belongs to the top ten. Study-wide findings and caveats: Authors suggested that a seasonal influenza vaccination recruits few new T cells each time.

The receptor was isolated from a man aged 45-60 years who received an inactivated influenza vaccine. The sample consisted of PBMCs from blood, taken about 6 weeks after vaccination. The chain employs TRBV14 and TRBJ2-7, with a possible D match to TRBD2 (6 bases). CDR3 loop: CASSPKIFSAGPSYEQYF. The CDR3 DNA follows: TGTGCCAGCAGCCCAAAGATATTTTCGGCGGGACCTTCCTACGAGCAGTACTTC. Looking up the rest from reference TRBV14 and TRBJ2-7 gives the full variable domain: EAGVTQFPSHSVIEKGQTVTLRCDPISGHDNLYWYRRVMGKEIKFLLHFVKESKQDESGMPNNRFLAERTGGTYSTLKVQPAELEDSGVYFCASSPKIFSAGPSYEQYFGPGTRLTVT.